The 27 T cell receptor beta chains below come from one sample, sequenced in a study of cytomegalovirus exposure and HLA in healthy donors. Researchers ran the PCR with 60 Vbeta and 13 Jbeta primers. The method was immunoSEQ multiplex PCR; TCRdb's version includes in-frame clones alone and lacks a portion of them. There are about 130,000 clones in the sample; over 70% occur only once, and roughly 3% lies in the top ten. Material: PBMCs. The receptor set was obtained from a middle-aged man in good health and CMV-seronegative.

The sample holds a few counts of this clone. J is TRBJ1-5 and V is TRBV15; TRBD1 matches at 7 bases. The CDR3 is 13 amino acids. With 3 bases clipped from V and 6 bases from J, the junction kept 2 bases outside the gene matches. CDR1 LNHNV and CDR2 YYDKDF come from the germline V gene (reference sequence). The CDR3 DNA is TGTGCCACCAGCAGGTACAGGGGTCAGCCCCAGCATTTT. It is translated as CATSRYRGQPQHF.

This chain's CDR3 is CASSLGQVTDTQYF. CDR3 in DNA: TGTGCCAGCAGCTTGGGGCAGGTAACAGATACGCAGTATTTT. The chain couples TRBV13 to TRBJ2-3; a possible D gene is TRBD1 (5 bases). The V and J ends lost 3 bases and 3 bases respectively, with 10 bases between them. CDR1 and CDR2 from the germline V gene are PRHDT and FYEKMQ (reference sequence). The length of the CDR3 is 14 residues.

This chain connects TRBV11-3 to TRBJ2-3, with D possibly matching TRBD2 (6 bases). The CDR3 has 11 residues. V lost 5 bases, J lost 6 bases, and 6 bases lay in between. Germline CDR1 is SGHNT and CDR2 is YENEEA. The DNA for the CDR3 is TGTGCCAGCAGCCGGGGGGATACGCAGTATTTT. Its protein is CASSRGDTQYF.

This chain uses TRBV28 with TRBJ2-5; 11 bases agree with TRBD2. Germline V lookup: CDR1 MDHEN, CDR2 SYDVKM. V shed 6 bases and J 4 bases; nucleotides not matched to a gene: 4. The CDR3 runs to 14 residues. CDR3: CASRTSGSAETQYF. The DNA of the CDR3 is TGTGCCAGCAGAACTAGCGGGAGTGCAGAGACCCAGTACTTC.

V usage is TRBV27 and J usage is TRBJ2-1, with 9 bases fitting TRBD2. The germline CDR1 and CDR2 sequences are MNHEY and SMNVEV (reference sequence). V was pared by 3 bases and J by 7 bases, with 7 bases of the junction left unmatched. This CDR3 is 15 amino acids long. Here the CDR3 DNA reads TGTGCCAGCAGTTTGGGGACTAGCAGAACTAATGAGCAGTTCTTC. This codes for CASSLGTSRTNEQFF.

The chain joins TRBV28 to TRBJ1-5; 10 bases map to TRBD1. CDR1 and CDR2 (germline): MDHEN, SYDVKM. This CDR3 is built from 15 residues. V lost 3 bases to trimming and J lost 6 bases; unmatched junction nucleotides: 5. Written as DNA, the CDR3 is TGTGCCAGCAGTTTCCGGGACAGGGGAATTCAGCCCCAGCATTTT. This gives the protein CASSFRDRGIQPQHF.

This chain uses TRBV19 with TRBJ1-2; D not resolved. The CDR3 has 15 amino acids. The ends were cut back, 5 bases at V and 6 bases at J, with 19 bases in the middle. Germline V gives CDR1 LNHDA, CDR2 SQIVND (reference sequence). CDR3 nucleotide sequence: TGTGCCAGTAGTTCAACTCACAGAAATCCAGATGGCTACACCTTC. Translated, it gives CASSSTHRNPDGYTF.

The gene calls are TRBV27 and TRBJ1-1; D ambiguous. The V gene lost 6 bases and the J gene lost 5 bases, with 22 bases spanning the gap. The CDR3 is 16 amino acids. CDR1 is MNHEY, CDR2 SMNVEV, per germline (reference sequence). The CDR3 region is CASSLRPAGSDTEAFF. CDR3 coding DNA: TGTGCCAGCAGCCTCCGACCAGCGGGGTCAGATACTGAAGCTTTCTTT.

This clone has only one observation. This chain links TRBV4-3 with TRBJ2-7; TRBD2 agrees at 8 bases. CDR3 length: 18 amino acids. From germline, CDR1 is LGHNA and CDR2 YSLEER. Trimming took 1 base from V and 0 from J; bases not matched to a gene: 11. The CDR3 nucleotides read TGCGCCAGCAGCCAAGGGGTGCTAGCGGGTTCCCTCTCCTACGAGCAGTACTTC. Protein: CASSQGVLAGSLSYEQYF.

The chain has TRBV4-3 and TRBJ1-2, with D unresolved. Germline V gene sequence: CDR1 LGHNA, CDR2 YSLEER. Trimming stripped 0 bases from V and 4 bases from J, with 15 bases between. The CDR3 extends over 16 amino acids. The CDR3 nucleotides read TGCGCCAGCAGCCAAGATTTATCAAACGAGTTCTATGGCTACACCTTC. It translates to CASSQDLSNEFYGYTF.

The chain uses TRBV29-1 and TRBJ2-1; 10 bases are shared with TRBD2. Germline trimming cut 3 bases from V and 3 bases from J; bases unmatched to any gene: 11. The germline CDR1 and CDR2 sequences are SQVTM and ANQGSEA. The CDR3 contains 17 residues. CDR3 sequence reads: CSVEQSLAGVSYNEQFF. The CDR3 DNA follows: TGCAGCGTTGAGCAAAGTCTAGCGGGAGTAAGCTACAATGAGCAGTTCTTC.

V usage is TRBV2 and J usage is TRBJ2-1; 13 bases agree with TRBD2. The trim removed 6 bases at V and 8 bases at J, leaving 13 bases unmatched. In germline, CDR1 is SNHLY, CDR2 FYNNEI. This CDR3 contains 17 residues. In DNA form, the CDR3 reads TGTGCCAGCAGGGAAAAACTAGCGGGGGGGCGGTCGGATGAGCAGTTCTTC. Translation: CASREKLAGGRSDEQFF.

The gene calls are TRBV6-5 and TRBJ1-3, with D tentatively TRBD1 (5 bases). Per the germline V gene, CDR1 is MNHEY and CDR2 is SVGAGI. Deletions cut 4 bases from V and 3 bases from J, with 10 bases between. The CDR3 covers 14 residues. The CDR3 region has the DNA TGTGCCAGCAGTTCGGAGACAGTTGGAAACACCATATATTTT. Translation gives CASSSETVGNTIYF.

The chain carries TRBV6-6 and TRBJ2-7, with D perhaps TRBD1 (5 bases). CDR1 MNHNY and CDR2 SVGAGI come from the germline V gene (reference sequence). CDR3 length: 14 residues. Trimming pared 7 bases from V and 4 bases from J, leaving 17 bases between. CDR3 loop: CASTETATLYEQYF. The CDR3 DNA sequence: TGTGCCAGCACTGAGACAGCTACCCTATACGAGCAGTACTTC.

The CDR3 sequence: CASSPVGAEREKLFF. CDR3 nucleotides: TGTGCCAGTAGCCCTGTAGGGGCCGAGAGGGAAAAACTGTTTTTT. The rearrangement links TRBV19 to TRBJ1-4; D might be TRBD1 (5 bases). The V end was cut by 6 bases, the J end by 8 bases, with 19 bases between. The CDR3 contains 15 residues. Looked up from germline, CDR1 is LNHDA and CDR2 is SQIVND (reference sequence).

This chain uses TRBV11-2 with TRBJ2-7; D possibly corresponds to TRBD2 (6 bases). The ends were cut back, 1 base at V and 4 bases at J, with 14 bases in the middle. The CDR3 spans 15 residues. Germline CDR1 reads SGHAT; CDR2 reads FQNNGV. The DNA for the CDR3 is TGTGCCAGCAGCTTAGTGCCGGGCGCGGGGTACGAGCAGTACTTC. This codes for CASSLVPGAGYEQYF.

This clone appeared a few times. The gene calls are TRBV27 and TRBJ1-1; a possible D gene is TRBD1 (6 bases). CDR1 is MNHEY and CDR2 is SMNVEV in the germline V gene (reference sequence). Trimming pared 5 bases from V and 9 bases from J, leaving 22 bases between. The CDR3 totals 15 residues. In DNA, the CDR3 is TGTGCCAGCAGTCCTTTCTCGACAGGAGAGCTTAAAGCTTTCTTT. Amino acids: CASSPFSTGELKAFF.

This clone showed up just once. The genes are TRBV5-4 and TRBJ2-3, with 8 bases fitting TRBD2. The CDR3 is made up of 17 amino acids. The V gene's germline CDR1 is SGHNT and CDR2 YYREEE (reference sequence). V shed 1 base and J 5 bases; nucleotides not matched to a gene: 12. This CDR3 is CASSLIGRGDSGDTQYF. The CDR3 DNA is TGTGCCAGCAGCTTGATTGGGCGGGGGGATAGCGGAGATACGCAGTATTTT.

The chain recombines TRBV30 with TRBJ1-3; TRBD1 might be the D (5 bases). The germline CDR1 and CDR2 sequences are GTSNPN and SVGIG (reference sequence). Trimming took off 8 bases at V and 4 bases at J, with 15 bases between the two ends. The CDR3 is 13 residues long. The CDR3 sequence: CARRRGAGNTIYF. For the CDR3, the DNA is TGTGCCCGACGGAGGGGCGCAGGAAACACCATATATTTT.

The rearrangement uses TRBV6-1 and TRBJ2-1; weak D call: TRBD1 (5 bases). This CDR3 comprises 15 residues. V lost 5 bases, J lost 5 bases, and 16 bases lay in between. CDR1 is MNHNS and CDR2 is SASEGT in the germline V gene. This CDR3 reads CASSPPRVRNNEQFF. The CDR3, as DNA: TGTGCCAGCAGTCCCCCCAGGGTTAGGAACAATGAGCAGTTCTTC.

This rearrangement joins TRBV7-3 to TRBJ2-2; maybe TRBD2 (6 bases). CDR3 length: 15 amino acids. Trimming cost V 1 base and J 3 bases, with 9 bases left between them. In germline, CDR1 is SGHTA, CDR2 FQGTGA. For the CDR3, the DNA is TGTGCCAGCAGCTTAAGGGGGGAACACACCGGGGAGCTGTTTTTT. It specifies CASSLRGEHTGELFF.

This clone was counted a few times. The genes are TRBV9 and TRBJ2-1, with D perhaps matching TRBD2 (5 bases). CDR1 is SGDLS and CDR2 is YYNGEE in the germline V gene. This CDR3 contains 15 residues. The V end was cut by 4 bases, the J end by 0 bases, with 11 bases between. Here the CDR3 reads CASSLERSSYNEQFF. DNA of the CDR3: TGTGCCAGCAGCCTAGAGCGGAGCTCCTACAATGAGCAGTTCTTC.

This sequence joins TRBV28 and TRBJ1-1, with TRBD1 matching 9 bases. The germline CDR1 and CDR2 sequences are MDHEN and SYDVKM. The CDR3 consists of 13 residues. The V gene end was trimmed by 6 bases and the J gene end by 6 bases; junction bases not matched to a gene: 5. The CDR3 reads CASRKTGGSEAFF. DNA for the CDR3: TGTGCCAGCAGGAAGACAGGGGGGTCTGAAGCTTTCTTT.

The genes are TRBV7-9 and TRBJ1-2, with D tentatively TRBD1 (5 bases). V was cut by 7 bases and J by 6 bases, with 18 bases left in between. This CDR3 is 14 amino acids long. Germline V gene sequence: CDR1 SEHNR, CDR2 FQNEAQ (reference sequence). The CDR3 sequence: CASTPVGAGHGYTF. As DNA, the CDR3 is TGTGCCAGCACCCCAGTTGGGGCCGGACATGGCTACACCTTC.

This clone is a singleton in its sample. The CDR3 protein is CASHPGGRSYEQYF. In nucleotides, the CDR3 is TGTGCCAGCCATCCTGGGGGCCGTTCCTACGAGCAGTACTTC. The rearrangement links TRBV28 to TRBJ2-7; TRBD1 is a possible D gene (6 bases). Germline V gene data show CDR1 as MDHEN and CDR2 as SYDVKM. Trimming took off 8 bases at V and 1 base at J, with 15 bases between the two ends. The CDR3 sequence is 14 residues long.

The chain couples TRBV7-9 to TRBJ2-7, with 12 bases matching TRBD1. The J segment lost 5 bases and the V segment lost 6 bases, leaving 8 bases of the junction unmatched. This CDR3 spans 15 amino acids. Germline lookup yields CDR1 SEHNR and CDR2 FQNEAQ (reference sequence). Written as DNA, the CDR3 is TGTGCCAGCAGTTGGGGACAGGGGGCGTTCGACGAGCAGTACTTC. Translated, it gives CASSWGQGAFDEQYF.

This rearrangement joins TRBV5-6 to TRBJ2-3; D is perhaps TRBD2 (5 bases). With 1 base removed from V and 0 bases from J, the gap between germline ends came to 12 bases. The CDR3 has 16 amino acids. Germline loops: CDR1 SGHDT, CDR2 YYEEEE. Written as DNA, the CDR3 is TGTGCCAGCAGCTTGAGAGCGGTCCCGAGCACAGATACGCAGTATTTT. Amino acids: CASSLRAVPSTDTQYF.